This T cell receptor (beta chain) originates from a study of shared clonotypes between healthy human individuals. Healthy and HIV-negative, the adult donors had no recent acute infections or vaccinations. General study findings and limits: Only a few donors were included, so the genetic and exposure-history diversity represented was limited.

This CDR3 is 16 amino acids long. Germline CDR1 MNHEY, CDR2 SMNVEV (reference sequence). Source study methods: Filtering of immunoSEQ junctional sequences could not match full-length read filtering. Only in-frame clones appear in the TCRdb table, and some are missing; sequencing was by immunoSEQ multiplex PCR. The V and J calls and the clone size are those of that table, but D and trimming were determined from the DNA. In the table there are about half a million clones, approximately 84% of which are singletons. Comment on this clone: Its antigen is unknown. Only one base separates this from a far larger clonotype, so it likely reflects a read error.

The sequenced material came from PBMCs. The TCR comes from a woman in her thirties or forties in good health. Some clones in this sample may be carry-over from other donors' samples. V usage is TRBV27 and J usage is TRBJ2-7; the D is unclear. The tail of the sequence fits TRBJ2-1 better, so the J call may be wrong. Written as DNA, the CDR3 is TGTGCCAGCAGTTTAAGGGCGCGGCCTGAACGCTACGAGCAGTTCTTC. Its translation: CASSLRARPERYEQFF.